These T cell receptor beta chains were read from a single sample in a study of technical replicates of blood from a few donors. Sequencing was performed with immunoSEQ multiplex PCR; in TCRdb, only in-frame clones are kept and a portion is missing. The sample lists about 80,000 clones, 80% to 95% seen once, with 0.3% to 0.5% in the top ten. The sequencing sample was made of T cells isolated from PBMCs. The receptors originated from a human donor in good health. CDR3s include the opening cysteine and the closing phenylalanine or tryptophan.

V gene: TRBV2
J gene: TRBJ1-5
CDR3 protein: CASSESAYSNQPQHF

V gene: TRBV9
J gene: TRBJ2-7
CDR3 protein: CASSVGQKGNEQYF

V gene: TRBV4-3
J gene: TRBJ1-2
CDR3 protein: CASSQHRTVYGYTF

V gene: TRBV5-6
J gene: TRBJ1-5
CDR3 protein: CASSLWADYSNQPQHF

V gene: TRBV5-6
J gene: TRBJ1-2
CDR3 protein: CASSLGQGTYGYTF

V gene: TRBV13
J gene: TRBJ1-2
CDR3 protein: CANLRDPNYGYTF

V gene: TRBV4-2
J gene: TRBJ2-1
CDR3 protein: CASSRETSSRGLYNEQFF

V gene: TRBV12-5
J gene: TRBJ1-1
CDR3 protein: CASGIQGGYTEAFF

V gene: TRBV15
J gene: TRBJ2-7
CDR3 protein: CATSRDISYEQYF

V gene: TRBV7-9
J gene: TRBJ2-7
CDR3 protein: CASSLLEDYEQYF

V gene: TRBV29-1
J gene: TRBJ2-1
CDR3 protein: CSSCRDLGNEQFF

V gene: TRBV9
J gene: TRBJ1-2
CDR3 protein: CASSDVAGYTF

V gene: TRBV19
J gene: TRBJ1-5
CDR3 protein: CASSTRTGGNQPQHF

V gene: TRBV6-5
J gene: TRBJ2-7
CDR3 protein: CASTPGISWPEQYF

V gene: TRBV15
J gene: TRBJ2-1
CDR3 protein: CATSRDRSGWDEQFF

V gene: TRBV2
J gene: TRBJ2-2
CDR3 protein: CASSSLGASGELFF

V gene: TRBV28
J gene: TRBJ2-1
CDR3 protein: CASSFNLGLADNEQFF

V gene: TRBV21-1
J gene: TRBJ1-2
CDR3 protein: CASSKNPANYGYTF

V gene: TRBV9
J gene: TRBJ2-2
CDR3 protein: CASSLLAANTGELFF

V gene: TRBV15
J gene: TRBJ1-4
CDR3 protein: CATSSERTVNEKLFF

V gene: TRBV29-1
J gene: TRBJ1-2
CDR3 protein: CSVEDHYRDRGYGYTF

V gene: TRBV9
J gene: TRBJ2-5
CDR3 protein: CASTQREGGKETQYF

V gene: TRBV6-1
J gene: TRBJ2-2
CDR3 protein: CASSEEDRGFYTGELFF

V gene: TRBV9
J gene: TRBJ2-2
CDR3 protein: CASRPQGTGELFF